Presented here are 14 T cell receptor beta chains from one specimen sequenced in a study of T-cell reconstitution after alpha-beta-depleted transplantation in children. Unique molecular identifiers were incorporated during preparation of the TCRbeta library. TCRdb processed the PCR reads anew with MiXCR; each CDR3 protein has one entry. The data show a few hundred thousand distinct CDR3 sequences, under 15% seen once. Sequenced material: PBMCs, mostly from graft donor cells, taken 360 days after TCRalphabeta/CD19-depleted stem cell transplant. These TCRs come from a male patient between 5 and 17 years old who had a stem cell transplant for acute myeloid leukemia, so the T cells may come from the graft donor.

This clonotype appeared a few times. CDR3 sequence: CASTQILAGGFDASTDTQYF. DNA of the CDR3: TGTGCCAGCACCCAAATACTAGCGGGAGGATTCGATGCTAGCACAGATACGCAGTATTTT. The chain has TRBV7-8 and TRBJ2-3, with 12 positions matching TRBD2. After removal of 7 bases from V and 0 bases from J, the junction contained 17 bases not matched to a gene. Germline lookup yields CDR1 SGHVS and CDR2 FQNEAQ. The CDR3 is made up of 20 amino acids.

This clonotype has a count of ten or more. V gene TRBV6-2 or TRBV6-3 combines with J gene TRBJ2-1, with 7 bases aligning to TRBD2. CDR1 is MNHEY and CDR2 is SVGEGT in the germline V gene. The CDR3 extends over 14 amino acids. V trimming: 7 bases; J trimming: 1 base; junction bases outside the gene matches: 4. The CDR3 region is CASKASGSYNEQFF. The CDR3 coding sequence is TGTGCCAGCAAGGCTAGCGGATCCTACAATGAGCAGTTCTTC.

This clonotype has at least ten counts. The chain uses TRBV12-3 or TRBV12-4 and TRBJ2-7, with TRBD2 matching over 10 bases. The length of the CDR3 is 14 residues. V was clipped by 5 bases and J by 5 bases; unmatched bases: 6. Here the CDR3 DNA reads TGTGCCAGCAGTCCGGGACTAGCGTTGGACGAGCAGTACTTC. This codes for CASSPGLALDEQYF.

This clonotype has only a few counts. The rearrangement uses TRBV29-1 and TRBJ2-3, with D perhaps TRBD2 (6 bases). CDR1 and CDR2 (germline): SQVTM, ANQGSEA. The CDR3 is 15 amino acids. The V end lost 7 bases, the J end lost 0 bases, and 17 bases lay between the germline ends. CDR3 sequence: CSAHGRLVSTDTQYF. CDR3 nucleotides: TGCAGCGCCCACGGGAGACTAGTGAGCACAGATACGCAGTATTTT.

In this sample, this clonotype turned up a few times. The chain couples TRBV21-1 to TRBJ2-3. TRBV21-1 is assigned pseudogene status. This CDR3 has 13 amino acids. CDR3 bases: TGTGCCACCGGTGGAGCTGTCACAGATACGCAGTATTTT. Amino acids: CATGGAVTDTQYF.

This clonotype was seen a handful of times. V gene TRBV18 combines with J gene TRBJ2-3; 10 nucleotides match TRBD1. CDR3 length equals 15 residues. V trimming: 3 bases; J trimming: 2 bases; junction bases outside the gene matches: 2. The V gene's germline CDR1 is KGHSH and CDR2 LQKENI. The CDR3 sequence is CASSPGQGITDTQYF. The CDR3 DNA sequence: TGTGCCAGCTCACCGGGACAGGGGATCACAGATACGCAGTATTTT. Looking up the rest from reference TRBV18 and TRBJ2-3 gives the full variable domain: NAGVMQNPRHLVRRRGQEARLRCSPMKGHSHVYWYRQLPEEGLKFMVYLQKENIIDESGMPKERFSAEFPKEGPSILRIQQVVRGDSAAYFCASSPGQGITDTQYFGPGTRLTVL.

There are many counts of this clonotype. The rearrangement joins TRBV7-9 to TRBJ2-7, with D possibly being TRBD2 (6 bases). The CDR3 loop spans 18 amino acids. Trimming stripped 1 base from V and 7 bases from J, with 26 bases between. CDR1 and CDR2 (germline): SEHNR, FQNEAQ (reference sequence). The CDR3 is CASSLDLSSARTMGEQYF. For the CDR3, the DNA is TGTGCCAGCAGCTTAGACCTCTCTAGCGCCAGGACCATGGGAGAGCAGTACTTC.

This clonotype was found a few times. This chain connects TRBV6-2 or TRBV6-3 to TRBJ2-2, with D possibly matching TRBD1 (6 bases). Germline CDR1 and CDR2: MNHEY and SVGEGT. V lost 2 bases and J 6 bases, leaving 13 bases between the germline ends. CDR3 size: 15 residues. Here the CDR3 DNA reads TGTGCCAGCAGTTACCCAGATACAGGGCCCGGGGAGCTGTTTTTT. This sequence encodes CASSYPDTGPGELFF.

The rearrangement links TRBV28 to TRBJ2-7, with 7 bases aligning to TRBD1. Germline V gene lookup returns CDR1 MDHEN and CDR2 SYDVKM. The ends lost 4 bases at V and 6 bases at J; junction bases unmatched: 15. There are 16 residues in the CDR3. The CDR3 DNA reads TGTGCCAGCAGTTCGATCCCTTCGACAGGGTACTGCGAGCAGTACTTC. Amino acids: CASSSIPSTGYCEQYF.

The chain joins TRBV4-1 to TRBJ2-7; 7 bases agree with TRBD2. The CDR3 sequence is 18 residues long. The germline CDR1 and CDR2 sequences are MGHRA and YSYEKL. The J segment lost 5 bases and the V segment lost 0 bases, leaving 16 bases of the junction unmatched. The CDR3 bases are TGCGCCAGCAGCCAAGATTCGGCACCCAGCGGGAATCGGAACGAGCAGTACTTC. Translation gives CASSQDSAPSGNRNEQYF.

The chain is built from TRBV28 and TRBJ2-7; 8 bases are a match to TRBD2. CDR1 is MDHEN and CDR2 is SYDVKM in the germline V gene. The CDR3 consists of 14 residues. V gave up 9 bases and J gave up 1 base; unmatched junction bases: 8. The CDR3 here is CASWQAGVSYEQYF. The CDR3, as DNA: TGTGCCAGTTGGCAAGCGGGAGTTTCCTACGAGCAGTACTTC.

This clonotype has only a few counts. The gene calls are TRBV6-5 and TRBJ1-1, with TRBD1 as a possible D gene (5 bases). V was pared by 1 base and J by 2 bases, with 17 bases between. The germline V gene has CDR1 MNHEY and CDR2 SVGAGI. There are 17 residues in the CDR3. As DNA, the CDR3 is TGTGCCAGCAGTTACTTCGCGGGACGGGCCTTTAACACTGAAGCTTTCTTT. Translated: CASSYFAGRAFNTEAFF.

This sequence joins TRBV20-1 and TRBJ2-5; unclear D gene. V dropped 0 bases and J dropped 0 bases, with 8 bases sitting between them. Looked up from germline, CDR1 is DFQATT and CDR2 is SNEGSKA (reference sequence). This CDR3 comprises 14 residues. The CDR3 region is CSARDVEYQETQYF. CDR3 bases: TGCAGTGCTAGAGATGTAGAGTACCAAGAGACCCAGTACTTC.

This clonotype appeared a few times. The chain employs TRBV7-3 and TRBJ2-3, with D unclear. Germline CDR1 and CDR2: SGHTA and FQGTGA. The CDR3 is made up of 14 amino acids. The V end was cut by 0 bases, the J end by 6 bases, with 10 bases between. CDR3 in amino acids: CASSLTNEWDTQYF. The CDR3 nucleotides read TGTGCCAGCAGCTTAACGAACGAGTGGGATACGCAGTATTTT.